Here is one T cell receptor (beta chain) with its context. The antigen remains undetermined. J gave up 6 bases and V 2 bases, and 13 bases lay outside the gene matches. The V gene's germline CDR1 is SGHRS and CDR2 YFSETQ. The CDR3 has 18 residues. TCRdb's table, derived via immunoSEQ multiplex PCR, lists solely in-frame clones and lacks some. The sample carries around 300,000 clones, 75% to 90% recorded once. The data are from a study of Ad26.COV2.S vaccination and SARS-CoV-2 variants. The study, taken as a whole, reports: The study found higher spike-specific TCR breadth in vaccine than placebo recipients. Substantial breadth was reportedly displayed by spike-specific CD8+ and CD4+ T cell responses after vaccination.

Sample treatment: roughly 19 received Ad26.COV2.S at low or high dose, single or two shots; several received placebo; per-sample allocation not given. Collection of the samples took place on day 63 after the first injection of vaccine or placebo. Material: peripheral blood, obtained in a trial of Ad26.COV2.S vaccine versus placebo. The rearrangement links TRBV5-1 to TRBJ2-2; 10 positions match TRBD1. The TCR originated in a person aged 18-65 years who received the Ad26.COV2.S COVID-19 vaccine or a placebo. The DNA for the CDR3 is TGCGCCAGCAGCTTTCAGGGACAGGGGATGGCAGGACCCGGGGAGCTGTTTTTT. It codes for CASSFQGQGMAGPGELFF.